The next 30 T cell receptor beta chains were all read from a single sample in a study of cytomegalovirus exposure and HLA in healthy donors. The PCR employed 60 Vbeta primers together with 13 Jbeta primers. Some clones are missing from TCRdb's copy, which holds only in-frame ones; the method was immunoSEQ multiplex PCR. The data show 55,000 to 80,000 clones, 75% seen once. Sequencing was done on a sample of PBMCs. These receptors originate from a man aged 65-85 years in good health and CMV-seronegative.

This clone was observed a few times. V is TRBV7-8 and J is TRBJ2-5, with D possibly being TRBD2 (6 bases). V lost 1 base and J 1 base, leaving 13 bases between the germline ends. CDR1 and CDR2 from the germline V gene are SGHVS and FQNEAQ. CDR3 length equals 16 residues. As DNA, the CDR3 is TGTGCCAGCAGCTTAGGTCCGGGAGTTAGCCAAGAGACCCAGTACTTC. This gives the protein CASSLGPGVSQETQYF.

A few counts support this clone. The chain has TRBV15 and TRBJ2-7; 10 bases are shared with TRBD1. The ends lost 0 bases at V and 4 bases at J; junction bases unmatched: 9. The CDR3 totals 17 residues. The germline CDR1 and CDR2 sequences are LNHNV and YYDKDF (reference sequence). The CDR3 DNA reads as TGTGCCACCAGCAGAGAATCTGCGGGACAGGGGTTTTACGAGCAGTACTTC. Translated: CATSRESAGQGFYEQYF.

The chain is built from TRBV29-1 and TRBJ2-7, with 7 bases lining up with TRBD1. Germline trimming cut 6 bases from V and 3 bases from J; bases unmatched to any gene: 8. Germline lookup yields CDR1 SQVTM and CDR2 ANQGSEA. This CDR3 spans 13 amino acids. The CDR3 here is CSVQTGNLYEQYF. The CDR3 DNA reads TGCAGCGTGCAGACAGGGAACCTCTACGAGCAGTACTTC.

V is TRBV30 and J is TRBJ2-3, with D tentatively TRBD2 (5 bases). The CDR3 runs to 12 residues. The V gene lost 7 bases and the J gene lost 2 bases, with 10 bases spanning the gap. Germline values: CDR1 GTSNPN, CDR2 SVGIG (reference sequence). The CDR3 reads CAFSGNTDTQYF. The CDR3 DNA reads TGTGCCTTCAGCGGAAACACAGATACGCAGTATTTT.

This clone appeared a single time. The CDR3: CASSGDRNEKLFF. In DNA form, the CDR3 reads TGCGCCAGCAGCGGGGACAGAAATGAAAAACTGTTTTTT. V is TRBV10-1 and J is TRBJ1-4; 7 bases agree with TRBD1. This CDR3 is built from 13 residues. Germline-derived CDR1 and CDR2 are WNHNN and SYGVQD (reference sequence). Germline trimming cut 6 bases from V and 5 bases from J; bases unmatched to any gene: 3.

The J gene is TRBJ2-3, the V gene TRBV4-3; 10 nucleotides align to TRBD1. The trim removed 2 bases at V and 4 bases at J, leaving 3 bases unmatched. This CDR3 is built from 15 residues. Per the germline V gene, CDR1 is LGHNA and CDR2 is YSLEER. This chain's CDR3 is CASSQWGQGSDTQYF. The CDR3 nucleotides read TGCGCCAGCAGCCAATGGGGACAGGGGTCAGATACGCAGTATTTT.

The V and J genes are TRBV19 and TRBJ2-1; D possibly corresponds to TRBD1 (5 bases). The CDR3 extends over 16 amino acids. CDR1 is LNHDA, CDR2 SQIVND, per germline (reference sequence). Trimming removed 1 base from V and 0 bases from J, with 10 bases in between. The CDR3 here is CASSIVGQSSYNEQFF. The CDR3 region has the DNA TGTGCCAGTAGTATAGTCGGACAAAGCTCCTACAATGAGCAGTTCTTC.

This clone was observed a handful of times. The V call is TRBV30, the J call TRBJ1-1; no reliable D call. The CDR3 spans 15 residues. The V gene's germline CDR1 is GTSNPN and CDR2 SVGIG (reference sequence). The V end lost 0 bases, the J end lost 5 bases, and 16 bases lay between the germline ends. CDR3 sequence: CAWSVREGGETEAFF. CDR3 DNA: TGTGCCTGGAGTGTACGGGAGGGCGGGGAGACTGAAGCTTTCTTT.

This clone is a singleton in its sample. The chain combines TRBV5-1 with TRBJ1-1; TRBD1 matches at 7 bases. The germline CDR1 and CDR2 sequences are SGHRS and YFSETQ. The CDR3 runs 15 residues. J gave up 0 bases and V 5 bases, and 7 bases lay outside the gene matches. The CDR3 nucleotides read TGCGCCAGCAGAGCGACAGGGACGATGAACACTGAAGCTTTCTTT. Translating it yields CASRATGTMNTEAFF.

The J gene is TRBJ2-1, the V gene TRBV19; 7 bases are shared with TRBD1. The V gene's germline CDR1 is LNHDA and CDR2 SQIVND (reference sequence). The junction had 6 bases not matched to a gene; V was cut back by 0 bases and J by 7 bases. CDR3 length: 15 amino acids. CDR3 loop: CASSIERNRGNEQFF. The CDR3 DNA reads as TGTGCCAGTAGTATAGAGCGAAACAGGGGAAATGAGCAGTTCTTC.

This clone was observed once. This rearrangement joins TRBV6-5 to TRBJ1-3, with 11 nucleotides matching TRBD1. Germline V gene sequence: CDR1 MNHEY, CDR2 SVGAGI. The V and J ends lost 6 bases and 2 bases, in that order; junction bases with no gene match: 3. CDR3 length equals 15 residues. CDR3 nucleotides: TGTGCCAGCAGGGAGGACAGGGGGCCTGGAAACACCATATATTTT. This sequence encodes CASREDRGPGNTIYF.

The chain has TRBV19 and TRBJ2-1; 8 bases line up with TRBD2. CDR3 length: 17 residues. V gave up 1 base and J gave up 0 bases; unmatched junction bases: 5. The germline V gene has CDR1 LNHDA and CDR2 SQIVND (reference sequence). This chain's CDR3 is CASSIASGPSSYNEQFF. The CDR3 DNA reads TGTGCCAGTAGTATAGCTAGCGGGCCTAGCTCCTACAATGAGCAGTTCTTC.

This clone has only a few counts. This chain uses TRBV5-1 with TRBJ2-5, with 9 nucleotides matching TRBD1. The CDR3 has 14 residues. The trim removed 0 bases at V and 3 bases at J, leaving 0 bases unmatched. Looked up from germline, CDR1 is SGHRS and CDR2 is YFSETQ. Written as DNA, the CDR3 is TGCGCCAGCAGCTTGGGGGACAGGGAAGAGACCCAGTACTTC. Protein product: CASSLGDREETQYF.

The V and J genes are TRBV15 and TRBJ2-7; D is perhaps TRBD2 (7 bases). Germline loops: CDR1 LNHNV, CDR2 YYDKDF (reference sequence). Trimming shortened V by 3 bases and J by 6 bases, and 18 bases separated the two germline ends. The CDR3 loop spans 15 amino acids. The CDR3 loop is CATSRGGQGSGEQYF. The CDR3 bases are TGTGCCACCAGCAGGGGGGGGCAGGGATCGGGCGAGCAGTACTTC.

V and J are TRBV30 and TRBJ2-5; 8 nucleotides match TRBD2. The CDR3 runs 15 residues. CDR1 is GTSNPN and CDR2 is SVGIG in the germline V gene (reference sequence). Losses at the gene ends were 1 base for V and 1 base for J; bases not matched to a gene: 5. In nucleotides, the CDR3 is TGTGCCTGGAGTGCGGGACTAGTGATCCAAGAGACCCAGTACTTC. Amino acids: CAWSAGLVIQETQYF.

The V gene is TRBV7-2, the J gene TRBJ1-5; 8 nucleotides line up with TRBD1. The CDR3 totals 17 residues. The germline V gene has CDR1 SGHTA and CDR2 FQGNSA. V trimming: 3 bases; J trimming: 4 bases; junction bases outside the gene matches: 11. As DNA, the CDR3 is TGTGCCAGCAGCTTCGGACAGGGTTCCACGAGTAATCAGCCCCAGCATTTT. It specifies CASSFGQGSTSNQPQHF. Variable domain in full (rest from reference TRBV7-2 and TRBJ1-5): GAGVSQSPSNKVTEKGKDVELRCDPISGHTALYWYRQSLGQGLEFLIYFQGNSAPDKSGLPSDRFSAERTGGSVSTLTIQRTQQEDSAVYLCASSFGQGSTSNQPQHFGDGTRLSIL.

The V and J genes are TRBV2 and TRBJ1-5; no firm D call. Germline values: CDR1 SNHLY, CDR2 FYNNEI. CDR3 length: 13 amino acids. V was pared by 3 bases and J by 4 bases, with 7 bases between. In DNA form, the CDR3 reads TGTGCCAGCAGTGATGTGGAGAATCAGCCCCAGCATTTT. Translated: CASSDVENQPQHF.

The table lists this clone with a few counts. This chain joins TRBV4-3 and TRBJ2-2; 7 bases map to TRBD1. This CDR3 region has 14 residues. After removal of 6 bases from V and 0 bases from J, the junction contained 1 base not matched to a gene. Germline assignment: CDR1 LGHNA and CDR2 YSLEER. The CDR3 DNA is TGCGCCAGCAGGGGACAGCCGAACACCGGGGAGCTGTTTTTT. This sequence encodes CASRGQPNTGELFF.

This sequence joins TRBV7-6 and TRBJ1-3, with 9 bases that match TRBD1. CDR3 length: 17 residues. Germline CDR1 is SGHVS and CDR2 is FNYEAQ. Unmatched junction bases numbered 8, after V lost 5 bases and J lost 0 bases. In DNA form, the CDR3 reads TGTGCCAGCAGCCCCGGACAGGGGACTGTCTCTGGAAACACCATATATTTT. Amino acids: CASSPGQGTVSGNTIYF.

The rearrangement links TRBV15 to TRBJ1-1; D uncertain. From germline, CDR1 is LNHNV and CDR2 YYDKDF (reference sequence). This CDR3 is built from 13 residues. V lost 4 bases to trimming and J lost 1 base, with 7 bases between them. For the CDR3, the DNA is TGTGCCACCAGCATTACACGGAACACTGAAGCTTTCTTT. The encoded protein is CATSITRNTEAFF. Filled out from reference TRBV15 and TRBJ1-1, the complete variable domain reads DAMVIQNPRYQVTQFGKPVTLSCSQTLNHNVMYWYQQKSSQAPKLLFHYYDKDFNNEADTPDNFQSRRPNTSFCFLDIRSPGLGDTAMYLCATSITRNTEAFFGQGTRLTVV.

For this clone: Other DNA sequences within the sample encode an identical CDR3. The gene calls are TRBV30 and TRBJ1-5, with D maybe TRBD1 (5 bases). Germline loops: CDR1 GTSNPN, CDR2 SVGIG (reference sequence). The CDR3 is 13 residues long. V was shortened by 0 bases and J by 4 bases, with 7 bases between the two germline ends. The CDR3 is CAWSVRGNQPQHF. The CDR3 coding sequence is TGTGCCTGGAGTGTAAGGGGAAATCAGCCCCAGCATTTT.

The J gene is TRBJ2-1, the V gene TRBV2, with D unresolved. This CDR3 has 15 residues. V lost 1 base, J lost 4 bases, and 11 bases lay in between. Germline V gives CDR1 SNHLY, CDR2 FYNNEI. CDR3 sequence: CASSEVSFMYNEQFF. The CDR3 bases are TGTGCCAGCAGTGAAGTGAGTTTTATGTACAATGAGCAGTTCTTC.

J is TRBJ2-3 and V is TRBV19; D gene ambiguous. The germline V gene encodes CDR1 LNHDA and CDR2 SQIVND (reference sequence). The CDR3 loop spans 14 amino acids. V lost 7 bases and J lost 0, with 11 bases in between. CDR3 coding DNA: TGTGCCAGTACCCCGGGTGCGAGCACAGATACGCAGTATTTT. The encoded protein is CASTPGASTDTQYF.

The J gene is TRBJ2-2, the V gene TRBV7-6; D is ambiguous. The germline CDR1 and CDR2 sequences are SGHVS and FNYEAQ. The CDR3 contains 15 residues. V was pared by 2 bases and J by 4 bases, with 11 bases between. The CDR3 DNA sequence: TGTGCCAGCAGCTTATCAGGAACGGTCACCGGGGAGCTGTTTTTT. Translated: CASSLSGTVTGELFF.

This chain connects TRBV5-6 to TRBJ1-1, with 7 bases identical to TRBD1. Germline V lookup: CDR1 SGHDT, CDR2 YYEEEE. CDR3 size: 15 residues. The V and J ends lost 4 bases and 5 bases, in that order; junction bases with no gene match: 11. The CDR3 reads CASSPLTGIGTEAFF. The CDR3 bases are TGTGCCAGCAGCCCATTGACAGGGATTGGGACTGAAGCTTTCTTT.

With regard to this clone: One end of the junction does not line up with germline, which may come from a read error. CDR3 loop: CSSSSGQGEQFF. The CDR3 region has the DNA TGTTCCAGCAGCTCCGGACAGGGCGAGCAGTTCTTC. This sequence joins TRBV7-9 and TRBJ2-1, with 8 bases fitting TRBD1. The CDR3 loop spans 12 amino acids. CDR1 SEHNR and CDR2 FQNEAQ come from the germline V gene (reference sequence).

This chain uses TRBV7-9 with TRBJ1-1, with D possibly being TRBD1 (6 bases). Germline V gene sequence: CDR1 SEHNR, CDR2 FQNEAQ (reference sequence). V was pared by 0 bases and J by 4 bases, with 12 bases between. This CDR3 has 15 residues. The CDR3: CASSLATGGFTEAFF. The CDR3 nucleotides read TGTGCCAGCAGCTTAGCGACAGGAGGCTTCACTGAAGCTTTCTTT.

This chain joins TRBV18 and TRBJ1-3, with D hard to call. This CDR3 spans 13 amino acids. The V gene's germline CDR1 is KGHSH and CDR2 LQKENI. V was trimmed by 5 bases and J by 2 bases, leaving 7 bases between them. The CDR3 sequence is CASSEDTGNTIYF. Here the CDR3 DNA reads TGTGCCAGCTCAGAAGACACTGGAAACACCATATATTTT.

The CDR3 nucleotides read TGTGCCAGCAGCGCGGGTTGGGATCAGCCCCAGCATTTT. It codes for CASSAGWDQPQHF. The J gene is TRBJ1-5, the V gene TRBV6-4, with D hard to call. Looked up from germline, CDR1 is MRHNA and CDR2 is SNTAGT. The V and J ends lost 6 bases and 5 bases respectively, with 11 bases between them. CDR3 size: 13 residues.

V and J are TRBV6-6 and TRBJ1-5; TRBD1 aligns across 7 bases. Unmatched junction bases numbered 10, after V lost 6 bases and J lost 5 bases. The CDR3 loop spans 15 amino acids. Germline V gives CDR1 MNHNY, CDR2 SVGAGI (reference sequence). CDR3 nucleotides: TGTGCCAGCAGCCCGAAGGGGGCGGCTTATCAGCCCCAGCATTTT. Amino acid sequence: CASSPKGAAYQPQHF.